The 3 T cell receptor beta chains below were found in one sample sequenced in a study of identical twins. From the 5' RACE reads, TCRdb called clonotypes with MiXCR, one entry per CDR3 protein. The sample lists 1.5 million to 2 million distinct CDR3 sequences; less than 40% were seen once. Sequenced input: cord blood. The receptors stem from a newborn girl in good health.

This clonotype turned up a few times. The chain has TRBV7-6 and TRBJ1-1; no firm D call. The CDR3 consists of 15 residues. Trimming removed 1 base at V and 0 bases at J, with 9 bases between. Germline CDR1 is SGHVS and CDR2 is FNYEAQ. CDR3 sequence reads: CASSLEAAMNTEAFF. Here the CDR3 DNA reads TGTGCCAGCAGCTTAGAGGCAGCCATGAACACTGAAGCTTTCTTT.

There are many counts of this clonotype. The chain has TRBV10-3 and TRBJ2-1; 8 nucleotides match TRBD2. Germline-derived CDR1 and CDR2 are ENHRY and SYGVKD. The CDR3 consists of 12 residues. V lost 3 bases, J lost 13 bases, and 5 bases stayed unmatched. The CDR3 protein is CAISDGGAEQFF. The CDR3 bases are TGTGCCATCAGTGACGGGGGGGCGGAACAGTTCTTC.

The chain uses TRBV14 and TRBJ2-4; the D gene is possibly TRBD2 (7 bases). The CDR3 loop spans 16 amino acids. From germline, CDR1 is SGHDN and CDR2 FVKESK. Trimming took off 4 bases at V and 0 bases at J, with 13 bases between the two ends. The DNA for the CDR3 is TGTGCCAGCAGCCGACTGGGGGGGCTAGCCAAAAACATTCAGTACTTC. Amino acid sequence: CASSRLGGLAKNIQYF.